This T cell receptor (beta chain) was identified in a study of identical twins. The CDR3 has 16 residues. V lost 8 bases and J 5 bases, leaving 21 bases between the germline ends. The germline CDR1 and CDR2 sequences are WSHSY and SAAADI. Carrying unique molecular identifiers, the cDNA also gained a universal primer site through template switching. Each CDR3 protein gets one entry after TCRdb re-called the 5' RACE reads with MiXCR. Of 450,000 or so distinct CDR3 sequences detected, more than 20% appear once; the ten largest clones hold 2.9%. The sample was also linked to a second study, of T cells expressing NK-cell markers. That paper states: One of the eight sequenced donors was seronegative, whereas the other seven were HCMV-seropositive. Among CD8+ T cells from 5 to 7 donors, dominant NKG2C+ clonotypes accounted for roughly 1.0-7.0%. These clonotypes also led the CD3+CD56-NKG2C+ fraction in a handful of donors.

This sequence was found in a woman aged 18-29 years in good health. The sequenced material came from CD4+ T cells sorted from blood. This chain uses TRBV10-2 with TRBJ2-2; TRBD2 might be the D (6 bases). In DNA, the CDR3 is TGCGCCAGCGGACTAAGGGGTGGTCTGGATACCGGGGAGCTGTTTTTT. It translates to CASGLRGGLDTGELFF.